This TCR beta chain is drawn from a study of blood T cell repertoires in COVID-19. About the research overall: Some COVID-19 samples were acute and others convalescent; all came from the United States, Italy and Spain. T cells, B-cell-depleted T cells, or PBMCs supplied cDNA or gDNA.

Original methodology: Reference gene primers were amplified, and this amplification served to estimate nucleated cell counts. Data came from immunoSEQ multiplex PCR; TCRdb stores just in-frame clones and leaves some out. The DNA gave D and trimming, while V, J and clone size come from that table. Here the sample spans 76,000 or so clones, roughly 87% being singletons. Trimming at V came to 5 bases and at J to 5 bases, leaving 7 bases not matched to a gene. This CDR3 region has 14 residues. Germline V lookup: CDR1 LNHNV, CDR2 YYDKDF (reference sequence). The gene calls are TRBV15 and TRBJ2-5; 8 bases match TRBD1. The source of this sequence is a man in his forties or fifties with acute or convalescent COVID-19. Sequencing input: peripheral blood. DNA for the CDR3: TGTGCCACCAGCGGCTTGACAGGGGTTGAGACCCAGTACTTC. Protein sequence: CATSGLTGVETQYF.